Below, 20 T cell receptor beta chains from the same sample are listed, as sequenced in a study of blood T cells in healthy people across ages. Next came a second PCR, run for about 6 to 12 cycles, which used a sample-barcoded 5' primer along with a J-beta primer mix. TCRdb analysed the 5' RACE reads with MiXCR anew, one entry per CDR3 protein. The table lists approximately 800,000 distinct CDR3 sequences, roughly 35% of them singletons, with roughly 13% in the top ten. Sequencing input: blood. These TCRs come from a man aged 18 to 35 in good health.

With respect to this clonotype: A clone one base away is much larger, so this may be a read error. The chain carries TRBV19 and TRBJ1-2; D uncertain. Germline CDR1 LNHDA, CDR2 SQIVND (reference sequence). CDR3 length equals 13 residues. This CDR3 reads CTSRNDGNLGYTF. CDR3 DNA sequence: TGTACCAGTAGAAATGACGGGAATCTTGGCTACACCTTC.

This clonotype showed up just a few times. The gene calls are TRBV2 and TRBJ1-1; D is undetermined. The germline V gene encodes CDR1 SNHLY and CDR2 FYNNEI. Trimming stripped 7 bases from V and 1 base from J, with 7 bases between. The CDR3 is 12 amino acids. For the CDR3, the DNA is TGTGCCAGCAATCGGGCGAACACTGAAGCTTTCTTT. Protein sequence: CASNRANTEAFF.

This clonotype was seen repeatedly, ten times or more. This chain connects TRBV4-3 to TRBJ2-5; 9 bases map to TRBD1. Trimming took 0 bases from V and 4 from J; bases not matched to a gene: 3. From germline, CDR1 is LGHNA and CDR2 YSLEER. The CDR3 covers 15 residues. The CDR3 here is CASSQEGQGAETQYF. CDR3 coding DNA: TGCGCCAGCAGCCAAGAGGGACAGGGTGCAGAGACCCAGTACTTC.

This clonotype was counted at least ten times. V gene TRBV2 combines with J gene TRBJ2-1, with TRBD1 identical over 9 bases. After removal of 6 bases from V and 6 bases from J, the junction contained 6 bases not matched to a gene. CDR3 length: 14 residues. CDR1 SNHLY and CDR2 FYNNEI come from the germline V gene. CDR3 amino acids: CASRIRDRANEQFF. In DNA form, the CDR3 reads TGTGCCAGCAGGATCCGGGACAGGGCCAATGAGCAGTTCTTC.

This chain links TRBV29-1 with TRBJ2-4, with D tentatively TRBD1 (5 bases). The J call is uncertain, as TRBJ2-7 better fits the DNA end. CDR1 is SQVTM and CDR2 is ANQGSEA in the germline V gene. The CDR3 extends over 14 amino acids. The CDR3 coding sequence is TGCAGCGCCGTAAGACAGTCACAAGCCTACGAGCAGTACTTC. It codes for CSAVRQSQAYEQYF.

In its sample, this clonotype was seen many times. The V call is TRBV5-5, the J call TRBJ1-2; D remains ambiguous. The CDR3 runs to 12 residues. Germline CDR1 reads SGHKS; CDR2 reads YYEKEE (reference sequence). V was shortened by 3 bases and J by 4 bases, with 7 bases between the two germline ends. The CDR3 sequence: CASSYRAYGYTF. CDR3 nucleotides: TGTGCCAGCAGCTACCGAGCCTATGGCTACACCTTC.

This clonotype was counted a few times. The rearrangement links TRBV9 to TRBJ1-1, with D tentatively TRBD1 (5 bases). Germline-derived CDR1 and CDR2 are SGDLS and YYNGEE. V dropped 4 bases and J dropped 7 bases, with 14 bases sitting between them. The CDR3 sequence is 13 residues long. CDR3 in amino acids: CASSTRTIGEAFF. DNA of the CDR3: TGTGCCAGCAGCACTCGGACAATCGGTGAAGCTTTCTTT. Full variable domain (missing parts from reference TRBV9 and TRBJ1-1): DSGVTQTPKHLITATGQRVTLRCSPRSGDLSVYWYQQSLDQGLQFLIQYYNGEERAKGNILERFSAQQFPDLHSELNLSSLELGDSALYFCASSTRTIGEAFFGQGTRLTVV.

This rearrangement joins TRBV29-1 to TRBJ1-2; no reliable D call. Germline CDR1 is SQVTM and CDR2 is ANQGSEA. The V gene lost 2 bases and the J gene lost 6 bases, with 13 bases spanning the gap. The CDR3 spans 13 residues. In DNA, the CDR3 is TGCAGCGTTGAACCTCCTCCAGGCCATGGCTACACCTTC. Translation: CSVEPPPGHGYTF.

This chain uses TRBV19 with TRBJ2-1; D not resolved. V was trimmed by 3 bases and J by 7 bases, leaving 7 bases between them. Per germline, CDR1 LNHDA and CDR2 SQIVND (reference sequence). The CDR3 runs 12 residues. This chain's CDR3 is CASSIGDNEQFF. CDR3 bases: TGTGCCAGTAGTATCGGAGATAATGAGCAGTTCTTC.

V usage is TRBV3-1 and J usage is TRBJ2-7; D may correspond to TRBD1 or TRBD2 (7 bases each). The CDR3 is made up of 17 amino acids. The germline CDR1 and CDR2 sequences are LGHDT and YNNKEL (reference sequence). V lost 2 bases to trimming and J lost 0 bases, with 17 bases between them. CDR3 nucleotides: TGTGCCAGCAGCCAATATGGGGGAGGGGACAGCTCCTACGAGCAGTACTTC. This sequence encodes CASSQYGGGDSSYEQYF.

The chain has TRBV4-3 and TRBJ2-1, with 7 bases matching TRBD1. This CDR3 has 15 residues. V shed 0 bases and J 6 bases; nucleotides not matched to a gene: 5. Germline CDR1 reads LGHNA; CDR2 reads YSLEER. In nucleotides, the CDR3 is TGCGCCAGCAGCCAAGAGCAAGGGGACAGCAATGAGCAGTTCTTC. The encoded protein is CASSQEQGDSNEQFF.

The CDR3 loop reads CSARGLAEIYEQYF. In nucleotides, the CDR3 is TGCAGTGCGCGTGGACTAGCTGAGATTTACGAGCAGTACTTC. The chain couples TRBV20-1 to TRBJ2-7, with 8 bases fitting TRBD2. CDR3 length equals 14 residues. Trimming took 6 bases from V and 4 from J; bases not matched to a gene: 11. Germline values: CDR1 DFQATT, CDR2 SNEGSKA (reference sequence).

The chain has TRBV10-2 and TRBJ2-5; 8 nucleotides align to TRBD2. The CDR3 is 15 amino acids. CDR1 and CDR2 (germline): WSHSY, SAAADI. J lost 5 bases, V lost 4 bases, and 9 bases had no gene match. CDR3 in amino acids: CASSAAGTSGETQYF. The CDR3 DNA follows: TGCGCCAGCAGTGCCGCCGGGACTAGTGGGGAGACCCAGTACTTC.

The CDR3 sequence: CASSSSGGVSGELFF. In DNA, the CDR3 is TGTGCCAGCAGTTCGAGCGGGGGAGTCTCCGGGGAGCTGTTTTTT. The chain uses TRBV7-2 and TRBJ2-2, with 8 bases that match TRBD2. Germline trimming cut 6 bases from V and 6 bases from J; bases unmatched to any gene: 9. Germline V gene sequence: CDR1 SGHTA, CDR2 FQGNSA. This CDR3 spans 15 amino acids.

The V call is TRBV25-1, the J call TRBJ2-4; weak D call: TRBD1 (6 bases). The V and J ends lost 1 base and 13 bases respectively, with 11 bases between them. Per the germline V gene, CDR1 is MGHDK and CDR2 is SYGVNS. The CDR3 totals 12 residues. The CDR3 DNA reads TGTGCCAGCAGTGAATCTCGGACAGCGCAGTACTTC. Translated: CASSESRTAQYF. Drawing the rest from reference TRBV25-1 and TRBJ2-4, the complete variable domain is EADIYQTPRYLVIGTGKKITLECSQTMGHDKMYWYQQDPGMELHLIHYSYGVNSTEKGDLSSESTVSRIRTEHFPLTLESARPSHTSQYLCASSESRTAQYFGAGTRLSVL.

This clonotype was detected ten times or more. The V call is TRBV7-9, the J call TRBJ1-2; D perhaps matches TRBD1 (5 bases). From germline, CDR1 is SEHNR and CDR2 FQNEAQ (reference sequence). CDR3 length: 15 amino acids. Trimming removed 3 bases from V and 4 bases from J, with 15 bases in between. In DNA, the CDR3 is TGTGCCAGCAGCTTGGGGGACCAAATTTTCTATGGCTACACCTTC. This gives the protein CASSLGDQIFYGYTF.

In its sample, this clonotype was seen once. The J gene is TRBJ2-7, the V gene TRBV5-1; 12 nucleotides agree with TRBD2. The CDR3 extends over 16 amino acids. V lost 4 bases to trimming and J lost 9 bases; unmatched junction nucleotides: 14. Germline CDR1 SGHRS, CDR2 YFSETQ. The CDR3, as DNA: TGCGCCAGCAGCCCGAGGACTAGCGGGGCGTCAAGGGTGCAGTACTTC. This codes for CASSPRTSGASRVQYF.

The chain couples TRBV7-2 to TRBJ2-3; 7 nucleotides match TRBD2. Trimming took 1 base from V and 5 from J; bases not matched to a gene: 6. Germline CDR1 SGHTA, CDR2 FQGNSA. The CDR3 spans 15 residues. CDR3 DNA sequence: TGTGCCAGCAGCTTAGGTGCGGGGGAGATAGATACGCAGTATTTT. Amino acids: CASSLGAGEIDTQYF.

This rearrangement joins TRBV3-1 to TRBJ2-2; D gene ambiguous. The V gene's germline CDR1 is LGHDT and CDR2 YNNKEL (reference sequence). The length of the CDR3 is 16 residues. The V gene lost 6 bases and the J gene lost 1 base, with 15 bases spanning the gap. CDR3 loop: CASSQRKRGNTGELFF. CDR3 nucleotides: TGTGCCAGCAGTCAACGAAAAAGAGGGAACACCGGGGAGCTGTTTTTT.

The V call is TRBV9, the J call TRBJ2-3; 7 nucleotides agree with TRBD2. This CDR3 has 13 amino acids. V lost 3 bases, J lost 11 bases, and 9 bases stayed unmatched. Germline V CDR1 and CDR2: SGDLS, YYNGEE. The CDR3, as DNA: TGTGCCAGCAGCGGGACTAGAGGGGAGCGGCAGTATTTT. It translates to CASSGTRGERQYF. Together with reference TRBV9 and TRBJ2-3, the CDR3 gives the full variable domain: DSGVTQTPKHLITATGQRVTLRCSPRSGDLSVYWYQQSLDQGLQFLIQYYNGEERAKGNILERFSAQQFPDLHSELNLSSLELGDSALYFCASSGTRGERQYFGPGTRLTVL.